This T cell receptor beta chain was identified during a study of blood T cells in healthy people across ages. Notes on the study in general: Per million T cells, TCR beta diversity dropped roughly linearly as age increased.

From germline, CDR1 is SEHNR and CDR2 FQNEAQ (reference sequence). The CDR3 length is 13 residues. This clonotype was seen a handful of times. What it recognizes is unknown. A much larger clone differs by one base, so this may be a read error. Sample-barcoded 5' priming and a J-beta primer mix drove a second PCR of about 6 to 12 cycles. Each CDR3 protein is one row after TCRdb ran MiXCR on the 5' RACE reads. In the table there are hundreds of thousands of distinct CDR3 sequences, approximately 30% of which are singletons. Each donor's blood draw was 7.5 to 10 milliliters of peripheral blood. At least 5.5 micrograms of total RNA were extracted per sample.

The sample consisted of blood. This receptor was identified in a woman aged 80 or older in good health. V is TRBV7-9 and J is TRBJ2-6; a possible D gene is TRBD1 (5 bases). Here the CDR3 DNA reads TGTGCCAGCAGCCGCTCTGGGGCCAACGTCCGGACTTTC. This gives the protein CASSRSGANVRTF.